This T cell receptor beta chain derives from a study of blood T cells in healthy people across ages. This CDR3 contains 16 residues. Germline values: CDR1 SEHNR, CDR2 FQNEAQ (reference sequence). Unmatched junction bases numbered 10, after V lost 5 bases and J lost 4 bases. PCR was performed a second time for roughly 7 to 11 cycles using a sample-barcoded 5' primer and a J-beta primer mix. TCRdb recomputed calls from the 5' RACE reads with MiXCR, one row per CDR3 protein. There are approximately 1.5 million distinct CDR3 sequences in the sample; approximately 42% occur only once, and under 5% lies in the top ten. Whole-study results and caveats: Unsorted PBMCs blocked a conclusive comparison of naive and antigen-experienced cells.

Details on this clonotype: Its antigen is not identified.

V is TRBV7-9 and J is TRBJ2-7, with 11 bases lining up with TRBD2. The TCR was taken from a woman between 18 and 29 years old in good health. The sequencing sample was made of blood. The DNA of the CDR3 is TGTGCCAGCAGCCCGCCAACTAGCGGGAGCAGGTACGAGCAGTACTTC. As protein: CASSPPTSGSRYEQYF. The whole variable domain, filled in from reference TRBV7-9 and TRBJ2-7, reads DTGVSQNPRHKITKRGQNVTFRCDPISEHNRLYWYRQTLGQGPEFLTYFQNEAQLEKSRLLSDRFSAERPKGSFSTLEIQRTEQGDSAMYLCASSPPTSGSRYEQYFGPGTRLTVT.